The 31 T cell receptor beta chains given below trace back to one sample, sequenced in a study of blood T cells in healthy people across ages. The second PCR ran roughly 7 to 12 cycles with a sample-barcoded 5' primer and J-beta primers. TCRdb itself ran the 5' RACE reads through MiXCR, one entry per CDR3 protein. The sample carries roughly 1.7 million distinct CDR3 sequences, 34% recorded once. The sample was blood. The source is a woman between 25 and 40 years old in good health.

The chain employs TRBV20-1 and TRBJ1-5; D remains unclear. The CDR3 consists of 14 residues. Trimming took off 3 bases at V and 2 bases at J, with 11 bases between the two ends. Germline-derived CDR1 and CDR2 are DFQATT and SNEGSKA (reference sequence). The CDR3 DNA reads TGCAGTGCTAGCAAGGCATTGGGCAATCAGCCCCAGCATTTT. Its translation is CSASKALGNQPQHF.

This clonotype was found many times. V and J are TRBV12-3 or TRBV12-4 and TRBJ2-1; TRBD1 aligns across 7 bases. The CDR3 is 14 amino acids. Losses at the gene ends were 6 bases for V and 0 bases for J; bases not matched to a gene: 2. The CDR3 protein is CASSNRGSYNEQFF. CDR3 DNA: TGTGCCAGCAGCAACAGGGGCTCCTACAATGAGCAGTTCTTC.

This clonotype was seen at least ten times. Written as DNA, the CDR3 is TGCAGCGTTCAGCGCAACTCCTACGAGCAGTACTTC. Amino acids: CSVQRNSYEQYF. The J gene is TRBJ2-7, the V gene TRBV29-1, with D unresolved. V lost 5 bases and J 0 bases, leaving 8 bases between the germline ends. CDR3 size: 12 residues. The germline gives CDR1 SQVTM, CDR2 ANQGSEA.

A few counts support this clonotype. The chain joins TRBV12-3 or TRBV12-4 to TRBJ2-5, with 8 bases fitting TRBD2. The better agreement between TRBJ2-7 and the DNA end casts doubt on the J call. The CDR3 spans 15 residues. CDR3 loop: CASRPLAGSPNEQYF. CDR3 sequence (DNA): TGTGCCAGCAGACCATTAGCGGGGTCGCCCAACGAGCAGTACTTC.

V is TRBV20-1 and J is TRBJ1-2; D possibly corresponds to TRBD1 (5 bases). The CDR3 is made up of 17 amino acids. The V gene lost 0 bases and the J gene lost 0 bases, with 17 bases spanning the gap. The germline V gene has CDR1 DFQATT and CDR2 SNEGSKA (reference sequence). The CDR3 bases are TGCAGTGCTAGAGAACCGGGGCGACCCAACTCTAACTATGGCTACACCTTC. Its translation is CSAREPGRPNSNYGYTF.

The CDR3 is CASSAGSTLNYGYTF. The CDR3 nucleotides are TGTGCCAGCAGTGCCGGGTCCACCCTTAACTATGGCTACACCTTC. V is TRBV6-1 and J is TRBJ1-2, with D uncertain. Looked up from germline, CDR1 is MNHNS and CDR2 is SASEGT. The CDR3 loop spans 15 amino acids. Trimming cost V 4 bases and J 1 base, with 13 bases left between them.

The chain couples TRBV20-1 to TRBJ1-1; D not certain. Germline-derived CDR1 and CDR2 are DFQATT and SNEGSKA (reference sequence). Trimming took off 2 bases at V and 3 bases at J, with 7 bases between the two ends. The CDR3 loop spans 12 amino acids. The CDR3 DNA sequence: TGCAGTGCTAGATTCGGCGACACTGAAGCTTTCTTT. It encodes CSARFGDTEAFF.

This clonotype occurred many times. The chain has TRBV4-1 and TRBJ2-1; TRBD1 matches 7 bases. Germline lookup yields CDR1 MGHRA and CDR2 YSYEKL. The CDR3 extends over 17 amino acids. V lost 5 bases, J lost 4 bases, and 14 bases stayed unmatched. CDR3 in amino acids: CASSAHYRGAAYNEQFF. The CDR3 DNA sequence: TGCGCCAGCAGCGCACATTACAGGGGAGCAGCTTACAATGAGCAGTTCTTC.

This clonotype has only a few counts. In nucleotides, the CDR3 is TGTGCCAGCAGTTTAGCGCGGGCTAGGGCTACAGATACGCAGTATTTT. It codes for CASSLARARATDTQYF. This rearrangement joins TRBV12-3 or TRBV12-4 to TRBJ2-3; D possibly corresponds to TRBD2 (5 bases). CDR3 length: 16 amino acids. Trimming pared 0 bases from V and 3 bases from J, leaving 13 bases between.

The table lists this clonotype with a few counts. The rearrangement uses TRBV4-1 and TRBJ2-1; no firm D call. This CDR3 is built from 16 residues. V was shortened by 0 bases and J by 6 bases, with 15 bases between the two germline ends. Germline V gene sequence: CDR1 MGHRA, CDR2 YSYEKL. Here the CDR3 reads CASSQEATGWGNEQFF. CDR3 in DNA: TGCGCCAGCAGCCAAGAGGCCACCGGGTGGGGCAATGAGCAGTTCTTC.

With regard to this clonotype: A much larger clonotype is one base distant, so this may be a read error. The chain carries TRBV29-1 and TRBJ2-3; 7 positions match TRBD2. The germline gives CDR1 SQVTM, CDR2 ANQGSEA. The CDR3 length is 15 residues. The CDR3 DNA follows: TGCAGCGGGGGAATTAGCGGGCAGAGCACAGATACGCGGTATTTT. Its protein product is CSGGISGQSTDTRYF.

The V and J genes are TRBV27 and TRBJ2-1; 7 positions agree with TRBD1. J lost 0 bases, V lost 6 bases, and 5 bases had no gene match. This CDR3 has 15 amino acids. The germline V gene encodes CDR1 MNHEY and CDR2 SMNVEV (reference sequence). CDR3 in amino acids: CASRRGQSSYNEQFF. In DNA, the CDR3 is TGTGCCAGCAGGAGGGGGCAGAGCTCCTACAATGAGCAGTTCTTC.

In this sample, this clonotype turned up a few times. The chain is built from TRBV20-1 and TRBJ2-3, with D possibly being TRBD1 or TRBD2 (5 bases each). V was shortened by 0 bases and J by 1 base, with 20 bases between the two germline ends. Germline CDR1 reads DFQATT; CDR2 reads SNEGSKA (reference sequence). CDR3 size: 18 residues. Here the CDR3 reads CSARESERSQGGTDTQYF. The CDR3 DNA is TGCAGTGCTAGAGAGTCTGAGCGGTCCCAAGGGGGCACAGATACGCAGTATTTT.

The J gene is TRBJ2-4, the V gene TRBV4-1, with a tentative D call TRBD1 (5 bases). The CDR3 totals 15 residues. Germline-derived CDR1 and CDR2 are MGHRA and YSYEKL. The ends were cut back, 1 base at V and 11 bases at J, with 18 bases in the middle. CDR3 in amino acids: CASSQVSSGNLLQYF. Here the CDR3 DNA reads TGCGCCAGCAGCCAAGTATCTTCAGGGAACCTTCTTCAGTACTTC.

The chain combines TRBV3-1 with TRBJ2-1, with 10 positions matching TRBD2. Germline V gene lookup returns CDR1 LGHDT and CDR2 YNNKEL (reference sequence). The CDR3 is made up of 14 amino acids. Trimming at V came to 2 bases and at J to 10 bases, leaving 5 bases not matched to a gene. CDR3 in DNA: TGTGCCAGCAGCCAAACTAGCGGGAAAGGGGAGCAGTTCTTC. It encodes CASSQTSGKGEQFF.

This clonotype was found many times. The genes are TRBV28 and TRBJ2-1, with TRBD2 matching over 12 bases. V lost 5 bases, J lost 9 bases, and 8 bases stayed unmatched. The CDR3 is 15 amino acids. Per the germline V gene, CDR1 is MDHEN and CDR2 is SYDVKM. The CDR3 loop is CASSARLAGVSEQFF. DNA for the CDR3: TGTGCCAGCAGTGCCCGACTAGCGGGAGTCAGTGAGCAGTTCTTC. Full variable domain (rest looked up from reference TRBV28 and TRBJ2-1): DVKVTQSSRYLVKRTGEKVFLECVQDMDHENMFWYRQDPGLGLRLIYFSYDVKMKEKGDIPEGYSVSREKKERFSLILESASTNQTSMYLCASSARLAGVSEQFFGPGTRLTVL.

This clonotype has a handful of counts. The V gene is TRBV28, the J gene TRBJ2-7, with a tentative D call TRBD2 (6 bases). V was pared by 3 bases and J by 0 bases, with 12 bases between. CDR1 and CDR2 from the germline V gene are MDHEN and SYDVKM. The CDR3 has 15 residues. The CDR3 sequence is CASSFGVADSYEQYF. CDR3 coding DNA: TGTGCCAGCAGTTTTGGGGTAGCGGACTCCTACGAGCAGTACTTC.

This clonotype was picked up one time. The gene calls are TRBV20-1 and TRBJ2-5; D tentatively reads TRBD1 or TRBD2 (5 bases each). V lost 5 bases, J lost 5 bases, and 18 bases lay in between. The CDR3 runs 14 residues. Germline CDR1 and CDR2: DFQATT and SNEGSKA (reference sequence). In nucleotides, the CDR3 is TGCAGTGCTGGGGGATACAGTGAACGGGAGACCCAGTACTTC. Its protein is CSAGGYSERETQYF.

This clonotype has a count of ten or more. The genes are TRBV29-1 and TRBJ1-1; no firm D call. The germline CDR1 and CDR2 sequences are SQVTM and ANQGSEA. This CDR3 is built from 13 residues. V was trimmed by 3 bases and J by 0 bases, leaving 8 bases between them. The chain's CDR3 is CSVDTSLNTEAFF. CDR3 DNA sequence: TGCAGCGTTGACACTTCACTGAACACTGAAGCTTTCTTT.

This clonotype was observed a few times. The CDR3 reads CASSLGPRRDYEQYF. CDR3 coding DNA: TGTGCCAGCAGCTTAGGACCCAGGCGCGACTACGAGCAGTACTTC. J is TRBJ2-7 and V is TRBV7-9; no clear D. Per the germline V gene, CDR1 is SEHNR and CDR2 is FQNEAQ (reference sequence). V was cut by 1 base and J by 3 bases, with 13 bases left in between. The length of the CDR3 is 15 residues.

The chain joins TRBV18 to TRBJ1-2, with D perhaps TRBD1 (5 bases). This CDR3 comprises 16 residues. Germline V gene data show CDR1 as KGHSH and CDR2 as LQKENI. Trimming removed 3 bases from V and 0 bases from J, with 14 bases in between. CDR3 protein: CASSPNAGRSNYGYTF. The CDR3 coding sequence is TGTGCCAGCTCACCGAACGCGGGACGGTCTAACTATGGCTACACCTTC.

The genes are TRBV10-3 and TRBJ2-3; 9 bases line up with TRBD2. Germline V gives CDR1 ENHRY, CDR2 SYGVKD. The CDR3 totals 15 residues. J was trimmed by 1 base and V by 6 bases; bases with no gene match: 5. The CDR3 sequence is CAIRWTSEGTDTQYF. The CDR3 bases are TGTGCCATCAGGTGGACTAGCGAGGGCACAGATACGCAGTATTTT.

This clonotype was counted once. This chain uses TRBV14 with TRBJ2-5; D is perhaps TRBD1 or TRBD2 (5 bases each). The CDR3 extends over 14 amino acids. Trimming took 4 bases from V and 4 from J, leaving 13 bases between them. From germline, CDR1 is SGHDN and CDR2 FVKESK. The CDR3 bases are TGTGCCAGCAGCCCGCTAGGGGACCCAGAGACCCAGTACTTC. As protein: CASSPLGDPETQYF.

This clonotype has ten or more counts. The J gene is TRBJ2-1, the V gene TRBV20-1, with 9 bases identical to TRBD2. Germline CDR1 and CDR2: DFQATT and SNEGSKA (reference sequence). The CDR3 has 14 residues. Unmatched junction bases numbered 12, after V lost 8 bases and J lost 7 bases. The CDR3 spells CSRRGGTSFNEQFF. Here the CDR3 DNA reads TGCAGTCGGAGGGGCGGGACTAGCTTTAATGAGCAGTTCTTC.

This clonotype was observed many times. The chain has TRBV6-6 and TRBJ1-4, with a weak D call TRBD1 (5 bases). Per the germline V gene, CDR1 is MNHNY and CDR2 is SVGAGI (reference sequence). Trimming shortened V by 2 bases and J by 1 base, and 8 bases separated the two germline ends. The CDR3 is 15 residues long. The CDR3 loop reads CASSYVGGTNEKLFF. CDR3 nucleotide sequence: TGTGCCAGCAGTTACGTTGGGGGAACTAATGAAAAACTGTTTTTT.

This clonotype has at least ten counts. The chain couples TRBV6-2 or TRBV6-3 to TRBJ1-2; D remains unclear. Germline loops: CDR1 MNHEY, CDR2 SVGEGT. V was pared by 5 bases and J by 0 bases, with 7 bases between. This CDR3 spans 13 amino acids. CDR3 residues: CASSPVTNYGYTF. The CDR3 DNA reads TGTGCCAGCAGTCCAGTAACTAACTATGGCTACACCTTC.

Notes on this clonotype: One junction end disagrees with the germline gene, perhaps due to a read error. The chain recombines TRBV7-9 with TRBJ2-7, with D possibly TRBD1 on 6 matching bases. The CDR3 has 13 amino acids. From germline, CDR1 is SEHNR and CDR2 FQNEAQ (reference sequence). CDR3 amino acids: CVSSQGSTYEQYF. In DNA form, the CDR3 reads TGTGTCAGCTCGCAGGGGTCCACCTACGAGCAGTACTTC.

The CDR3 nucleotides read TGCAGTGCTCCTAACAGGGCCCAGCTTACAGATACGCAGTATTTT. Encoded protein: CSAPNRAQLTDTQYF. This sequence joins TRBV20-1 and TRBJ2-3; D may be TRBD1 (6 bases). The CDR3 has 15 residues. V lost 5 bases to trimming and J lost 3 bases, with 18 bases between them. CDR1 is DFQATT, CDR2 SNEGSKA, per germline (reference sequence).

This sequence joins TRBV28 and TRBJ2-5, with 8 nucleotides matching TRBD2. CDR3 length: 15 amino acids. Unmatched junction bases numbered 16, after V lost 5 bases and J lost 11 bases. CDR1 and CDR2 from the germline V gene are MDHEN and SYDVKM. CDR3 sequence: CASSRSGRINNEQYF. CDR3 bases: TGTGCCAGCAGTCGAAGCGGGAGAATCAACAATGAGCAGTACTTC.

A remark on this clonotype: A much larger clone is a single base away; this may be a read error. This rearrangement joins TRBV12-3 or TRBV12-4 to TRBJ2-3; 10 bases match TRBD1. The CDR3 runs 15 residues. CDR3 protein: CASAVTGGPTDAQYF. The DNA of the CDR3 is TGTGCCAGCGCAGTGACAGGGGGCCCCACAGATGCGCAGTATTTT.

This clonotype was counted a few times. The rearrangement joins TRBV6-6 to TRBJ2-5; TRBD2 is a possible D gene (6 bases). Trimming shortened V by 2 bases and J by 2 bases, and 12 bases separated the two germline ends. From germline, CDR1 is MNHNY and CDR2 SVGAGI (reference sequence). This CDR3 region has 15 residues. This CDR3 is CASSYRIRGQETQYF. The CDR3 DNA sequence: TGTGCCAGCAGTTACAGAATTCGGGGGCAAGAGACCCAGTACTTC.